Listed below are T cell receptor beta chains from one sample, sequenced in a study of cytomegalovirus exposure and HLA in healthy donors. The protocol was immunoSEQ multiplex PCR, while the TCRdb copy is restricted to in-frame clones and leaves out a portion. The repertoire has around 98,000 clones, more than 65% of them found once; the top ten carry roughly 8.4%. The sequenced sample was PBMCs. The receptors shown here come from a human donor in good health. The CDR3 runs from the conserved cysteine through the conserved F or W. Fields, in order: CDR3 DNA, CDR3 protein, clone size, V gene, CDR3 length, J gene, D gene. The D gene is left open where the match is weak. Clone size appears in some rows only: once, few, many, or a class for an expanded clone.

CDR3 DNA: TGTGCCATCAGTGAATTGGGGCAGGATTATAATTCACCCCTCCACTTT
CDR3 protein: CAISELGQDYNSPLHF
clone size: .
V gene: TRBV10-3
CDR3 length: 16
J gene: TRBJ1-6
D gene: .

CDR3 DNA: TGTGCCAGCCGACAGGCAACTGGGGCGTACGAGCAGTACTTC
CDR3 protein: CASRQATGAYEQYF
clone size: .
V gene: TRBV2
CDR3 length: 14
J gene: TRBJ2-7
D gene: .

CDR3 DNA: TGTGCCAGCAGTAAACAGGGGAACAATGAGCAGTTCTTC
CDR3 protein: CASSKQGNNEQFF
clone size: few
V gene: TRBV27
CDR3 length: 13
J gene: TRBJ2-1
D gene: TRBD1

CDR3 DNA: TGTGCCAGCAGTTACTCAGGGGTTTCTCACACTGAAGCTTTCTTT
CDR3 protein: CASSYSGVSHTEAFF
clone size: few
V gene: TRBV6-5
CDR3 length: 15
J gene: TRBJ1-1
D gene: .

CDR3 DNA: TGCGCCAGCAGCTTGGATGGGACAAACGGCCCCTACGAGCAGTACTTC
CDR3 protein: CASSLDGTNGPYEQYF
clone size: .
V gene: TRBV5-1
CDR3 length: 16
J gene: TRBJ2-7
D gene: .

CDR3 DNA: TGTGCCAGCAGCTTGTATGAGGGTGAAGCTTTCTTT
CDR3 protein: CASSLYEGEAFF
clone size: .
V gene: TRBV5-6
CDR3 length: 12
J gene: TRBJ1-1
D gene: .

CDR3 DNA: TGCGCCAGCAGCCAAATGCGAAACACCGGGGAGCTGTTTTTT
CDR3 protein: CASSQMRNTGELFF
clone size: .
V gene: TRBV4-3
CDR3 length: 14
J gene: TRBJ2-2
D gene: .

CDR3 DNA: TGTGCCAGCAGCCGCGGGGGAGTATACAATGAGCAGTTCTTC
CDR3 protein: CASSRGGVYNEQFF
clone size: .
V gene: TRBV7-6
CDR3 length: 14
J gene: TRBJ2-1
D gene: TRBD2

CDR3 DNA: TGTGCCAGCAGCTGGGGGGCAGGGAGGGAGCCCCAGCATTTT
CDR3 protein: CASSWGAGREPQHF
clone size: .
V gene: TRBV6-1
CDR3 length: 14
J gene: TRBJ1-5
D gene: .

CDR3 DNA: TGTGCCTGGAGTCGTTGGGGGGTCGGGGAGCTGTTTTTT
CDR3 protein: CAWSRWGVGELFF
clone size: .
V gene: TRBV30
CDR3 length: 13
J gene: TRBJ2-2
D gene: .

CDR3 DNA: TGCGCCAGCAGCTTGAACAGGGTACCAGCCCGTACTGAAGCTTTCTTT
CDR3 protein: CASSLNRVPARTEAFF
clone size: .
V gene: TRBV5-1
CDR3 length: 16
J gene: TRBJ1-1
D gene: .

CDR3 DNA: TGTGCCAGCAGTCCACAGTCGGGGGGACAGGGCTCCTACGAGCAGTACTTC
CDR3 protein: CASSPQSGGQGSYEQYF
clone size: .
V gene: TRBV27
CDR3 length: 17
J gene: TRBJ2-7
D gene: TRBD1

CDR3 DNA: TGTGCCAGCAGCCTCGACAGGGCTTATAGCAATCAGCCCCAGCATTTT
CDR3 protein: CASSLDRAYSNQPQHF
clone size: .
V gene: TRBV2
CDR3 length: 16
J gene: TRBJ1-5
D gene: TRBD1

CDR3 DNA: TGTGCCAGCAGCCCCGGACCGGGCCGGGAGAGCTACCTAGCCAAAAACATTCAGTACTTC
CDR3 protein: CASSPGPGRESYLAKNIQYF
clone size: .
V gene: TRBV11-3
CDR3 length: 20
J gene: TRBJ2-4
D gene: .

CDR3 DNA: TGTGCCAGCAGCGGACAGGGGGCTGCAGGACACACCATATATTTT
CDR3 protein: CASSGQGAAGHTIYF
clone size: .
V gene: TRBV7-9
CDR3 length: 15
J gene: TRBJ1-3
D gene: TRBD1

CDR3 DNA: TGTGCCAGCAGCATGACTAGCGGGGGTCAAGAGACCCAGTACTTC
CDR3 protein: CASSMTSGGQETQYF
clone size: .
V gene: TRBV7-7
CDR3 length: 15
J gene: TRBJ2-5
D gene: TRBD2

CDR3 DNA: TGTGCCAGCAGTGAAGGGGGGGGTATCAATCAGCCCCAGCATTTT
CDR3 protein: CASSEGGGINQPQHF
clone size: once
V gene: TRBV6-1
CDR3 length: 15
J gene: TRBJ1-5
D gene: .

CDR3 DNA: TGTGCCAGCAGCGATGGACAGGTTGGAAACACCATATATTTT
CDR3 protein: CASSDGQVGNTIYF
clone size: .
V gene: TRBV14
CDR3 length: 14
J gene: TRBJ1-3
D gene: TRBD1

CDR3 DNA: TGTGCCAGCAGCCGCTATAGTATGACGGGAGGGATGGATGAGCAGTTCTTC
CDR3 protein: CASSRYSMTGGMDEQFF
clone size: few
V gene: TRBV7-9
CDR3 length: 17
J gene: TRBJ2-1
D gene: TRBD2

CDR3 DNA: TGTGCCAGCAGTCCTCGGGACAGGCGCTCTGGAAACACCATATATTTT
CDR3 protein: CASSPRDRRSGNTIYF
clone size: .
V gene: TRBV27
CDR3 length: 16
J gene: TRBJ1-3
D gene: TRBD1

CDR3 DNA: TGTGCCAGCAGCTTGGAGGTGACAGGGTTTGAGCAGTACTTC
CDR3 protein: CASSLEVTGFEQYF
clone size: .
V gene: TRBV5-4
CDR3 length: 14
J gene: TRBJ2-7
D gene: TRBD1

CDR3 DNA: TGTGCCAGCAGCAAACTAGTCACCCAAGAGACCCAGTACTTC
CDR3 protein: CASSKLVTQETQYF
clone size: .
V gene: TRBV5-6
CDR3 length: 14
J gene: TRBJ2-5
D gene: .

CDR3 DNA: TGTGCCAGCAGTTATGGACAGGGAGGACGAGATACGCAGTATTTT
CDR3 protein: CASSYGQGGRDTQYF
clone size: .
V gene: TRBV6-6
CDR3 length: 15
J gene: TRBJ2-3
D gene: TRBD1

CDR3 DNA: TGTGCCAGCACTTGGACAGGGGGCACTGAAGCTTTCTTT
CDR3 protein: CASTWTGGTEAFF
clone size: .
V gene: TRBV6-6
CDR3 length: 13
J gene: TRBJ1-1
D gene: TRBD1

CDR3 DNA: TGTGCCAGCAGTGGGTTAGGGGCTGTGGGTGAGCAGTACTTC
CDR3 protein: CASSGLGAVGEQYF
clone size: .
V gene: TRBV2
CDR3 length: 14
J gene: TRBJ2-7
D gene: .

CDR3 DNA: TGTGCCAGCATTCCCCCGGGACAGGGGGTTCAGCCCCAGCATTTT
CDR3 protein: CASIPPGQGVQPQHF
clone size: once
V gene: TRBV6-6
CDR3 length: 15
J gene: TRBJ1-5
D gene: TRBD1

CDR3 DNA: TGTGCCAGCAACCATATGGTCAGGCCTGAGGGCTACACCTTC
CDR3 protein: CASNHMVRPEGYTF
clone size: few
V gene: TRBV6-6
CDR3 length: 14
J gene: TRBJ1-2
D gene: .

CDR3 DNA: TGTGCCAGCAGCTTGGATCGGACAGGGACCTTCGGCGAGCAGTACTTC
CDR3 protein: CASSLDRTGTFGEQYF
clone size: .
V gene: TRBV5-6
CDR3 length: 16
J gene: TRBJ2-7
D gene: TRBD1

CDR3 DNA: TGTGCCAGCAGTTTCGGTGCGGGTAGCAATCAGCCCCAGCATTTT
CDR3 protein: CASSFGAGSNQPQHF
clone size: .
V gene: TRBV27
CDR3 length: 15
J gene: TRBJ1-5
D gene: .

CDR3 DNA: TGTGCCAGTAGGTTCGGGACTAGCGGATTGGAGACCCAGTACTTC
CDR3 protein: CASRFGTSGLETQYF
clone size: .
V gene: TRBV19
CDR3 length: 15
J gene: TRBJ2-5
D gene: TRBD2

CDR3 DNA: TGTGCCAGCAGCGTCACAGGCTCGGGAGGCTATGGCTACACCTTC
CDR3 protein: CASSVTGSGGYGYTF
clone size: .
V gene: TRBV9
CDR3 length: 15
J gene: TRBJ1-2
D gene: .

CDR3 DNA: TGTGCCAGCAGCACCGGGACTAGGAACACCGGGGAGCTGTTTTTT
CDR3 protein: CASSTGTRNTGELFF
clone size: few
V gene: TRBV5-8
CDR3 length: 15
J gene: TRBJ2-2
D gene: TRBD2

CDR3 DNA: TGTGCCAGCGGAGACAGGGGGCGATTAATTAACTATGGCTACCCCTTC
CDR3 protein: CASGDRGRLINYGYPF
clone size: .
V gene: TRBV2
CDR3 length: 16
J gene: TRBJ1-2
D gene: TRBD1

CDR3 DNA: TGCGCCTGCAGCCAAAAAAAGGGACAGGGTTGGGCCCAGAACACTGAAGCTTTCTTT
CDR3 protein: CACSQKKGQGWAQNTEAFF
clone size: .
V gene: TRBV4-1
CDR3 length: 19
J gene: TRBJ1-1
D gene: TRBD1

CDR3 DNA: TGTGCCAGAAGCTTATACGCAGAGAACACCGGGGAGCTGTTTTTT
CDR3 protein: CARSLYAENTGELFF
clone size: .
V gene: TRBV5-3
CDR3 length: 15
J gene: TRBJ2-2
D gene: .

CDR3 DNA: TGTGCCAGTAGTCCCCGCGGAGGAAGGACAGCAAATCAGCCCCAGCATTTT
CDR3 protein: CASSPRGGRTANQPQHF
clone size: .
V gene: TRBV19
CDR3 length: 17
J gene: TRBJ1-5
D gene: .

CDR3 DNA: TGCGCCAGCAGCATAGGGACAGGCGGCCACACTGAAGCTTTCTTT
CDR3 protein: CASSIGTGGHTEAFF
clone size: .
V gene: TRBV5-1
CDR3 length: 15
J gene: TRBJ1-1
D gene: TRBD1

CDR3 DNA: TGTGCCAGCAGCTTAGATTCGGGACAGGGGTCTGGCTACACCTTC
CDR3 protein: CASSLDSGQGSGYTF
clone size: few
V gene: TRBV7-8
CDR3 length: 15
J gene: TRBJ1-2
D gene: TRBD1

CDR3 DNA: TGTGCCAGCAGCTTGGGGGGGACCGTAGATACGCAGTATTTT
CDR3 protein: CASSLGGTVDTQYF
clone size: .
V gene: TRBV7-7
CDR3 length: 14
J gene: TRBJ2-3
D gene: TRBD2

CDR3 DNA: TGTGCCAGCCATAGCTATACAGGGTTAAGGCAGCCCCAGCATTTT
CDR3 protein: CASHSYTGLRQPQHF
clone size: .
V gene: TRBV6-1
CDR3 length: 15
J gene: TRBJ1-5
D gene: .